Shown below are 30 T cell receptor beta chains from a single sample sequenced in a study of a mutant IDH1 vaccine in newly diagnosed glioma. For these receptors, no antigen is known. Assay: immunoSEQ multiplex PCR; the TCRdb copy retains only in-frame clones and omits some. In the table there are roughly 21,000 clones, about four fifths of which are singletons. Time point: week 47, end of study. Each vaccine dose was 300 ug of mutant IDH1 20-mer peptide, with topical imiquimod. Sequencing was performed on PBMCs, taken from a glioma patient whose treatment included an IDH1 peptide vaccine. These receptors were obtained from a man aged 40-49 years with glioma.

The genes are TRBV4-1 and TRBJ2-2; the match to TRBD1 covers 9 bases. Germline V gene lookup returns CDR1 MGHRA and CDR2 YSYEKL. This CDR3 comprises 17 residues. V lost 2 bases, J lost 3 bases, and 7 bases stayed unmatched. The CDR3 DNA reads TGCGCCAGCAGCCAAAGGATGGACAGGGGCGACACCGGGGAGCTGTTTTTT. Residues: CASSQRMDRGDTGELFF.

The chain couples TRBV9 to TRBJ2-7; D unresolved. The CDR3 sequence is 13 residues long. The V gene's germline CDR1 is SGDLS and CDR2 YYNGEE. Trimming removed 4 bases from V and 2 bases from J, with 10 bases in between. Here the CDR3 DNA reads TGTGCCAGCAGCTCCGACATCGCCTACGAGCAGTACTTC. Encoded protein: CASSSDIAYEQYF.

The CDR3: CASSLRPSYEQYF. The CDR3 DNA is TGCGCCAGCAGCCTTCGCCCCTCCTACGAGCAGTACTTC. The chain is built from TRBV5-1 and TRBJ2-7; D unclear. The V gene lost 4 bases and the J gene lost 0 bases, with 8 bases spanning the gap. Per the germline V gene, CDR1 is SGHRS and CDR2 is YFSETQ. This CDR3 contains 13 residues.

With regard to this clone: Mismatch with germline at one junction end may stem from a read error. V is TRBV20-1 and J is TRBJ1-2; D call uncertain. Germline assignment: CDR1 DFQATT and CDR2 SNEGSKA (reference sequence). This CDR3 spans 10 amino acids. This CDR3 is CSSSDYGYTF. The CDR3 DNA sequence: TGCAGTTCTAGCGACTATGGCTACACCTTC.

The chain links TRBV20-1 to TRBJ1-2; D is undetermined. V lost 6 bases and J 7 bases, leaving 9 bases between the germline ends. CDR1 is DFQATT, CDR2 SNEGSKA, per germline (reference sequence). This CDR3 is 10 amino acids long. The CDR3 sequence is CSADLGGYTF. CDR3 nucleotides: TGCAGTGCCGACCTTGGTGGCTACACCTTC.

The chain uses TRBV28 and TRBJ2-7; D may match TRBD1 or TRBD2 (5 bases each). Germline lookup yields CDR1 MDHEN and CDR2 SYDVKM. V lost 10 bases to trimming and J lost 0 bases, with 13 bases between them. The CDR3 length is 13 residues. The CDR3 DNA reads TGTGCCACCACCGGGACGCCCTCCTACGAGCAGTACTTC. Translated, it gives CATTGTPSYEQYF.

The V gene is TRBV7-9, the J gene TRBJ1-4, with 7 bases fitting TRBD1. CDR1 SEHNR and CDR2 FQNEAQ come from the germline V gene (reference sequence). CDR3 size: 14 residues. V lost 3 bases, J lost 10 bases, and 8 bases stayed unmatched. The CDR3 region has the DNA TGTGCCAGCAGCTTGGGACAGACCACCGGAAAACTGTTTTTT. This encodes CASSLGQTTGKLFF.

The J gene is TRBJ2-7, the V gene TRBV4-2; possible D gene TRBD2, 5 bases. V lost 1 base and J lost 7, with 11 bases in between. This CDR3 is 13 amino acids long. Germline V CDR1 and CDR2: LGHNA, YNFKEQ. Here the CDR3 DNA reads TGTGCCAGCAGCCAAGGCCTAGCAGGAGAGCAGTACTTC. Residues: CASSQGLAGEQYF.

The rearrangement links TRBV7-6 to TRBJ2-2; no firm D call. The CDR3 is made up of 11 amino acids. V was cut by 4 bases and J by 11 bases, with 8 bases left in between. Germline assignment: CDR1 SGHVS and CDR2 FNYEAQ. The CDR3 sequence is CASSSTPELFF. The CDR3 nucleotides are TGTGCCAGCAGCTCAACCCCAGAGCTGTTTTTT. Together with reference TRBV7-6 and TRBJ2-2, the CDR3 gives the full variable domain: GAGVSQSPRYKVTKRGQDVALRCDPISGHVSLYWYRQALGQGPEFLTYFNYEAQQDKSGLPNDRFSAERPEGSISTLTIQRTEQRDSAMYRCASSSTPELFFGEGSRLTVL.

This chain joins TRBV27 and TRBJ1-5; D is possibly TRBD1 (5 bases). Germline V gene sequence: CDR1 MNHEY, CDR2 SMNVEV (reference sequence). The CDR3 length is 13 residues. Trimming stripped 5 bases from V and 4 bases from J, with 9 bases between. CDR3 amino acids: CASSLTGNQPQHF. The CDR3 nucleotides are TGTGCCAGCAGTCTAACAGGAAATCAGCCCCAGCATTTT.

Here the CDR3 DNA reads TGTGCCAGCAGTCAAGGGACAGGGTTTAGGCACGAGCAGTACTTC. It encodes CASSQGTGFRHEQYF. This chain uses TRBV6-5 with TRBJ2-7, with 9 bases fitting TRBD1. The CDR3 has 15 amino acids. CDR1 is MNHEY, CDR2 SVGAGI, per germline. Unmatched junction bases numbered 10, after V lost 5 bases and J lost 5 bases.

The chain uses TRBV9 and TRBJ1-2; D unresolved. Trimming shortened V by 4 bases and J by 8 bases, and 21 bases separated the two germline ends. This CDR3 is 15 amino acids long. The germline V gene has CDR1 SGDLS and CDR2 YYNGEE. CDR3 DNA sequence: TGTGCCAGCAGCCAGACGACGGACCGACTTAAGGGCTACACCTTC. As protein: CASSQTTDRLKGYTF.

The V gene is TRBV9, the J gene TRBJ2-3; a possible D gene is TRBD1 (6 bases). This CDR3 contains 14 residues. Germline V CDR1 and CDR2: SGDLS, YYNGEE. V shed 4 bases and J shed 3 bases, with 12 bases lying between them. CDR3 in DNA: TGTGCCAGCAGCCAAACCCAGGGGACAGATACGCAGTATTTT. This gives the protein CASSQTQGTDTQYF.

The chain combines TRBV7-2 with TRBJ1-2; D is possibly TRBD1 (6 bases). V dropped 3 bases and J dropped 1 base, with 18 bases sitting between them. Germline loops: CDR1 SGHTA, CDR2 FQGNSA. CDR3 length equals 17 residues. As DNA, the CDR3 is TGTGCCAGCAGCTTCGGAGGGGGGCGCCCCCTTAACTATGGCTACACCTTC. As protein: CASSFGGGRPLNYGYTF. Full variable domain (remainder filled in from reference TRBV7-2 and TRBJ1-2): GAGVSQSPSNKVTEKGKDVELRCDPISGHTALYWYRQSLGQGLEFLIYFQGNSAPDKSGLPSDRFSAERTGGSVSTLTIQRTQQEDSAVYLCASSFGGGRPLNYGYTFGSGTRLTVV.

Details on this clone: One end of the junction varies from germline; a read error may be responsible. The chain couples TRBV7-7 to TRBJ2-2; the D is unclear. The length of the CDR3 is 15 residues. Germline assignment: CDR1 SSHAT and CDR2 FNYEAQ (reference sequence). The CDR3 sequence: CASSLGWAGTGELFF. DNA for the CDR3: TGTGCTAGCAGCTTAGGGTGGGCAGGAACCGGGGAGCTGTTTTTT.

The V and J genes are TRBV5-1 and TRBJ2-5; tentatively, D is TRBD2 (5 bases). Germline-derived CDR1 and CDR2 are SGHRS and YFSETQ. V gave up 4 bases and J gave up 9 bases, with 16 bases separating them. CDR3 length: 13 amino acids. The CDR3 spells CASSTNRDGAQYF. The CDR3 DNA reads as TGCGCCAGCAGCACGAACCGCGACGGGGCCCAGTACTTC.

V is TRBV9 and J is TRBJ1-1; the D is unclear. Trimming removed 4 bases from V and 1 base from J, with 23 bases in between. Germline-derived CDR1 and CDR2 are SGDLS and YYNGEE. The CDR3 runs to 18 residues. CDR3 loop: CASSPTEKWVGGNTEAFF. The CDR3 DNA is TGTGCCAGCAGCCCAACGGAGAAGTGGGTCGGTGGGAACACTGAAGCTTTCTTT.

CDR3 sequence reads: CASSLDRGPNNEQFF. CDR3 DNA: TGTGCCAGCAGCCTCGACAGGGGGCCAAACAATGAGCAGTTCTTC. The chain recombines TRBV11-2 with TRBJ2-1; 10 bases are a match to TRBD1. Germline CDR1 and CDR2: SGHAT and FQNNGV. The CDR3 is 15 residues long. The V gene end was trimmed by 5 bases and the J gene end by 5 bases; junction bases not matched to a gene: 6.

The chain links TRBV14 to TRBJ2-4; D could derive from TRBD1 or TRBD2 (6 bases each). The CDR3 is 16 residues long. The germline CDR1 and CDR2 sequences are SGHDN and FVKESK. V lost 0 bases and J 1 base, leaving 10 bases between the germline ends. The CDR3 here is CASSQEVGGAKNIQYF. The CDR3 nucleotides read TGTGCCAGCAGCCAAGAAGTAGGGGGGGCCAAAAACATTCAGTACTTC. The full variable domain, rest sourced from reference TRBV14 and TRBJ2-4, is EAGVTQFPSHSVIEKGQTVTLRCDPISGHDNLYWYRRVMGKEIKFLLHFVKESKQDESGMPNNRFLAERTGGTYSTLKVQPAELEDSGVYFCASSQEVGGAKNIQYFGAGTRLSVL.

This CDR3 is CASSQANSPPQHF. The CDR3 coding sequence is TGCGCCAGCAGCCAAGCCAACTCCCCGCCCCAGCATTTT. The chain joins TRBV4-1 to TRBJ1-5; D call uncertain. The V end was cut by 1 base, the J end by 9 bases, with 10 bases between. Germline V gene data show CDR1 as MGHRA and CDR2 as YSYEKL. CDR3 length equals 13 residues.

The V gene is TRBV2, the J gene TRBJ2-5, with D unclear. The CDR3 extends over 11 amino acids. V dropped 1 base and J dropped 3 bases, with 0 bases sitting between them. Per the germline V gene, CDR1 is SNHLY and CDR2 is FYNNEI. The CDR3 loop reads CASSEEETQYF. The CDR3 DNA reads TGTGCCAGCAGTGAAGAAGAGACCCAGTACTTC. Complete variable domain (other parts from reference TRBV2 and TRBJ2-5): EPEVTQTPSHQVTQMGQEVILRCVPISNHLYFYWYRQILGQKVEFLVSFYNNEISEKSEIFDDQFSVERPDGSNFTLKIRSTKLEDSAMYFCASSEEETQYFGPGTRLLVL.

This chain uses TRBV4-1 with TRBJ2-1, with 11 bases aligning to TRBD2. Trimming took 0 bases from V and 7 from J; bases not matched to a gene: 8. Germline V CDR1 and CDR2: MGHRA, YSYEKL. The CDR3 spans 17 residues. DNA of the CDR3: TGCGCCAGCAGCCAAGAGGTTTTAGCGGGAGGGTATAATGAGCAGTTCTTC. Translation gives CASSQEVLAGGYNEQFF.

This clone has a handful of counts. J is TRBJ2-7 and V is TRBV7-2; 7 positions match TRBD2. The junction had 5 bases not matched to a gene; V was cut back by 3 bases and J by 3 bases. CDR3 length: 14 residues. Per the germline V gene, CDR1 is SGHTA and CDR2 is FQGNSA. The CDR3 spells CASSFTSENYEQYF. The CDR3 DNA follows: TGTGCCAGCAGCTTCACTAGCGAGAACTACGAGCAGTACTTC.

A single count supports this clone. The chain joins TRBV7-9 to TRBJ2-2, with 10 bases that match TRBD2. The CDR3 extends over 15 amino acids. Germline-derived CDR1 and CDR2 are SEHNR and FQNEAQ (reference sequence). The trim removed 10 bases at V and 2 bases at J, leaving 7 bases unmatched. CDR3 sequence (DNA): TGTGCCACCGGAGGACTAGCGGAAAACACCGGGGAGCTGTTTTTT. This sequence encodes CATGGLAENTGELFF.

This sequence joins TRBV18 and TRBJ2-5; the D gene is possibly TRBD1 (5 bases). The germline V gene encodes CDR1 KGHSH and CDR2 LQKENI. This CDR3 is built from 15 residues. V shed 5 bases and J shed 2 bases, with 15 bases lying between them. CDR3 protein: CASSGAAFIQETQYF. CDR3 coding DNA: TGTGCCAGCTCAGGGGCAGCGTTTATACAAGAGACCCAGTACTTC.

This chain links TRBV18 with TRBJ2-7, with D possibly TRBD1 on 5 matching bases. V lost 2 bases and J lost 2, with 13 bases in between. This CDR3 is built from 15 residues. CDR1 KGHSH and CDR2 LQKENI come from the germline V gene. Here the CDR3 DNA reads TGTGCCAGCTCACCAAACAGCAGGGCGGCCTACGAGCAGTACTTC. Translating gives CASSPNSRAAYEQYF.

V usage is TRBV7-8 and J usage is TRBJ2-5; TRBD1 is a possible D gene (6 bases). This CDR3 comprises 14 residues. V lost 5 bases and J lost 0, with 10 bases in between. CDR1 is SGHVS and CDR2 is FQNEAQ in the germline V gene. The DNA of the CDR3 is TGTGCCAGCAGCCTCCGGGACAACCAAGAGACCCAGTACTTC. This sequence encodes CASSLRDNQETQYF.

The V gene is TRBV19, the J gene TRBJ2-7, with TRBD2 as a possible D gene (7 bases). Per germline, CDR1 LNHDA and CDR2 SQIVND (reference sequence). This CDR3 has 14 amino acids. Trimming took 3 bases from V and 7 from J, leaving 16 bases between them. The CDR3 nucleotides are TGTGCCAGTAGTATGGCGGGGGCCCAGCTTGAGCAGTACTTC. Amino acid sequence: CASSMAGAQLEQYF.

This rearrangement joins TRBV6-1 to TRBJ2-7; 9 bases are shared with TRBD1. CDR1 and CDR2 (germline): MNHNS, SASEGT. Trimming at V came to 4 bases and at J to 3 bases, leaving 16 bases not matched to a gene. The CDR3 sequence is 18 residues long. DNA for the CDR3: TGTGCCAGCAGTGCACACACAGGGGGCAATCGAAACCTCTACGAGCAGTACTTC. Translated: CASSAHTGGNRNLYEQYF.

CDR3: CASSSPSRTGELFF. The CDR3 coding sequence is TGTGCCAGCAGCTCCCCGTCTAGAACCGGGGAGCTGTTTTTT. The chain joins TRBV11-2 to TRBJ2-2; unclear D gene. The CDR3 spans 14 residues. Trimming left V 4 bases short and J 5 bases short, with 11 bases between. Germline V gives CDR1 SGHAT, CDR2 FQNNGV. The full variable domain, its missing parts supplied by reference TRBV11-2 and TRBJ2-2, is EAGVAQSPRYKIIEKRQSVAFWCNPISGHATLYWYQQILGQGPKLLIQFQNNGVVDDSQLPKDRFSAERLKGVDSTLKIQPAKLEDSAVYLCASSSPSRTGELFFGEGSRLTVL.